A single TCR beta chain is shown here with its context. Its antigen is undetermined. This entry is derived from a study of cytomegalovirus exposure and HLA in healthy donors. Background on the study: Inside one of the first data releases sat about 85 million unique TCRs taken from HLA-typed donors.

Findings and limits, study-wide: Being productive about 87% or about 30% of the time was typical of most TCR beta V segments in an earlier analysis. Most subjects' HLA-A and HLA-B alleles were reportedly predicted from TCR beta sequences. Several of the most significant clusters appeared, in a later analysis, to be linked to common viral pathogens.

Germline trimming cut 4 bases from V and 2 bases from J; bases unmatched to any gene: 0. CDR3 length equals 14 residues. Germline V gives CDR1 MNHNY, CDR2 SVGAGI (reference sequence). The PCR had 60 Vbeta and 13 Jbeta primers. Produced via immunoSEQ multiplex PCR; TCRdb's table is partial and in-frame only. The table includes roughly 240,000 clones, around 76% detected once. The receptor was derived from a woman aged 40 to 49 in good health and CMV-seropositive. The sequenced sample was PBMCs. This rearrangement joins TRBV6-6 to TRBJ1-1, with 11 bases identical to TRBD1. The CDR3 sequence: CASSWTGGNTEAFF. DNA for the CDR3: TGTGCCAGCAGTTGGACAGGGGGCAACACTGAAGCTTTCTTT.